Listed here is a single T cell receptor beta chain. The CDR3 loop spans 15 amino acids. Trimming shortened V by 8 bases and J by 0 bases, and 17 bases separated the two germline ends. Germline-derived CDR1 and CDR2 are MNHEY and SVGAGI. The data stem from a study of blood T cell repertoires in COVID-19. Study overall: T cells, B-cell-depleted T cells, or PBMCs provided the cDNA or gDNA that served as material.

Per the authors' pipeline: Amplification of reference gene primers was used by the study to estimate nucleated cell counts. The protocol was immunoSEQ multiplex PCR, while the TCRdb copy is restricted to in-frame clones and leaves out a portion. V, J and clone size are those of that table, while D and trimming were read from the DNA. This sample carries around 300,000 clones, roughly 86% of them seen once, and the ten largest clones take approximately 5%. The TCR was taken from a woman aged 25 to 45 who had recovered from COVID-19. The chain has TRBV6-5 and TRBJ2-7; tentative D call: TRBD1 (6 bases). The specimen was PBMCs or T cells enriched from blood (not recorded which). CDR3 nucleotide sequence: TGTGCCAGCGGAAAGGACAGTTTAAGCTCCTACGAGCAGTACTTC. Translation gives CASGKDSLSSYEQYF.